The 7 T cell receptor beta chains below all came from one sample that was sequenced in a study of T cells in Graves' hyperthyroidism and ophthalmopathy. RNA transcripts were the template for amplifying TCR beta CDR3 regions. The TCR CDR3 was amplified in a first-round RT-PCR using the HTBI primer set. A single record per CDR3 protein comes from TCRdb applying MiXCR to the multiplex PCR reads. The repertoire holds under 300,000 distinct CDR3 sequences, with less than 30% as singletons. The sequenced sample was blood. These TCRs come from a man aged 35 to 55 with Graves' hyperthyroidism that later progressed to Graves' ophthalmopathy.

This clonotype appeared many times. The chain has TRBV27 and TRBJ1-2; perhaps TRBD1 as D (5 bases). The CDR3 contains 14 residues. Per germline, CDR1 MNHEY and CDR2 SMNVEV (reference sequence). V lost 2 bases and J 2 bases, leaving 9 bases between the germline ends. Here the CDR3 reads CASSLVGDNYGYTF. The DNA of the CDR3 is TGTGCCAGCAGTTTAGTAGGGGACAACTATGGCTACACCTTC.

This clonotype appeared many times. The rearrangement links TRBV9 to TRBJ1-2; 11 nucleotides line up with TRBD1. V trimming: 4 bases; J trimming: 3 bases; junction bases outside the gene matches: 5. The CDR3 totals 15 residues. The germline CDR1 and CDR2 sequences are SGDLS and YYNGEE. The CDR3 DNA reads as TGTGCCAGCAGCAAGGGGACAGGGGGTGACTATGGCTACACCTTC. Its protein is CASSKGTGGDYGYTF.

The chain joins TRBV6-5 to TRBJ2-7; TRBD2 might be the D (6 bases). The V end was cut by 2 bases, the J end by 5 bases, with 10 bases between. Germline CDR1 and CDR2: MNHEY and SVGAGI. The CDR3 loop spans 13 amino acids. This CDR3 is CASSYGGWDEQYF. In nucleotides, the CDR3 is TGTGCCAGCAGTTACGGGGGGTGGGACGAGCAGTACTTC.

This clonotype was found many times. This rearrangement joins TRBV6-5 to TRBJ1-3; 8 nucleotides agree with TRBD1. Germline V lookup: CDR1 MNHEY, CDR2 SVGAGI. The V and J ends lost 6 bases and 2 bases, in that order; junction bases with no gene match: 9. CDR3 length: 16 amino acids. The CDR3, as DNA: TGTGCCAGCAGCTACCGCCCAGGGGGCACTGGAAACACCATATATTTT. Its protein is CASSYRPGGTGNTIYF.

On this clonotype: A much larger clone differs by one base, so this may be a read error. This rearrangement joins TRBV24-1 to TRBJ2-5, with D hard to call. Germline-derived CDR1 and CDR2 are KGHDR and SFDVKD. The CDR3 loop spans 14 amino acids. Written as DNA, the CDR3 is TGTGCCACCAGTGAGAATAGAGACCAAGAGGCCCAGTACTTC. This gives the protein CATSENRDQEAQYF.

This clonotype was counted many times. This chain links TRBV6-2 or TRBV6-3 with TRBJ2-7; a weak D match, TRBD1 (5 bases). There are 15 residues in the CDR3. Germline loops: CDR1 MNHEY, CDR2 SVGEGT. V shed 9 bases and J shed 4 bases, with 22 bases lying between them. The CDR3 reads CASKAKAGPVYEQYF. DNA of the CDR3: TGTGCCAGTAAGGCGAAGGCAGGGCCTGTTTACGAGCAGTACTTC.

This clonotype was recorded only once. This sequence joins TRBV28 and TRBJ1-5; TRBD1 might be the D (6 bases). The CDR3 consists of 17 residues. The V gene lost 5 bases and the J gene lost 4 bases, with 21 bases spanning the gap. CDR1 and CDR2 (germline): MDHEN, SYDVKM. This chain's CDR3 is CASSPPSVRRGNQPQHF. As DNA, the CDR3 is TGTGCCAGCAGTCCCCCCTCGGTCAGGAGGGGGAATCAGCCCCAGCATTTT.